The 24 T cell receptor beta chains given below trace back to one sample, sequenced in a study of cytomegalovirus exposure and HLA in healthy donors. PCR used 60 Vbeta primers and 13 Jbeta primers. The repertoire was sequenced with immunoSEQ multiplex PCR; TCRdb's copy has only in-frame clones and lacks some. Found here are 140,000 to 150,000 clones; the top ten clones hold under 2%. The sample was PBMCs. These receptors came from a woman between 45 and 65 years old in good health and CMV-seronegative.

The CDR3 DNA reads as TGTGCCAGCAGCGTAAACAGGTTAGCGGGAAGCTCCTACAATGAGCAGTTCTTC. Its translation is CASSVNRLAGSSYNEQFF. The chain uses TRBV9 and TRBJ2-1; the match to TRBD2 covers 8 bases. The CDR3 has 18 amino acids. The ends lost 1 base at V and 0 bases at J; junction bases unmatched: 9. Germline lookup yields CDR1 SGDLS and CDR2 YYNGEE.

V usage is TRBV6-5 and J usage is TRBJ1-2; 11 nucleotides line up with TRBD1. Trimming at V came to 6 bases and at J to 7 bases, leaving 7 bases not matched to a gene. The V gene's germline CDR1 is MNHEY and CDR2 SVGAGI. The CDR3 length is 14 residues. This chain's CDR3 is CASSPGQGAGGYTF. The CDR3 region has the DNA TGTGCCAGCAGCCCAGGACAGGGGGCGGGTGGCTACACCTTC.

This sequence joins TRBV5-6 and TRBJ2-1; 7 bases map to TRBD1. The CDR3 has 13 residues. J lost 10 bases, V lost 0 bases, and 4 bases had no gene match. The germline CDR1 and CDR2 sequences are SGHDT and YYEEEE. CDR3 bases: TGTGCCAGCAGCTTGGAAGACAGGGACGAGCAGTTCTTC. It yields the protein CASSLEDRDEQFF.

The chain has TRBV15 and TRBJ1-1; D uncertain. V shed 0 bases and J shed 8 bases, with 13 bases lying between them. The CDR3 length is 14 residues. The germline V gene has CDR1 LNHNV and CDR2 YYDKDF (reference sequence). CDR3 sequence (DNA): TGTGCCACCAGCAGAGATGCCTCGGGTAGGGAAGCTTTCTTT. Translated, it gives CATSRDASGREAFF.

A note on this clone: One end of the junction is discordant with germline, which a read error may explain. This sequence joins TRBV4-2 and TRBJ2-1; unclear D gene. Germline CDR1 and CDR2: LGHNA and YNFKEQ. The CDR3 sequence is 16 residues long. This CDR3 reads CASSRPDTHSDNEQFF. The CDR3 DNA reads TGTGCCAGCAGCCGTCCTGACACTCACTCCGACAATGAGCAGTTCTTC.

The gene calls are TRBV19 and TRBJ1-1; D unclear. Germline V CDR1 and CDR2: LNHDA, SQIVND (reference sequence). V dropped 3 bases and J dropped 0 bases, with 14 bases sitting between them. The CDR3 contains 16 residues. The CDR3 coding sequence is TGTGCCAGTAGTATGTTCGGCAGGTCGGTGAACACTGAAGCTTTCTTT. Protein sequence: CASSMFGRSVNTEAFF. Full variable domain (missing parts from reference TRBV19 and TRBJ1-1): DGGITQSPKYLFRKEGQNVTLSCEQNLNHDAMYWYRQDPGQGLRLIYYSQIVNDFQKGDIAEGYSVSREKKESFPLTVTSAQKNPTAFYLCASSMFGRSVNTEAFFGQGTRLTVV.

The CDR3 reads CASANPGNSPLHF. CDR3 in DNA: TGTGCTAGTGCCAATCCCGGGAATTCACCCCTCCACTTT. The chain joins TRBV12-5 to TRBJ1-6; D unclear. This CDR3 is built from 13 residues. Germline-derived CDR1 and CDR2 are LGHNT and FRNRAP. Trimming left V 7 bases short and J 7 bases short, with 11 bases between.

J is TRBJ2-4 and V is TRBV7-9; a possible D gene is TRBD1 (6 bases). The V end was cut by 5 bases, the J end by 1 base, with 15 bases between. The CDR3 consists of 16 residues. Germline CDR1 reads SEHNR; CDR2 reads FQNEAQ (reference sequence). DNA for the CDR3: TGTGCCAGCAGCAGTACACAGGGTAACGCCAAAAACATTCAGTACTTC. It is translated as CASSSTQGNAKNIQYF.

This chain joins TRBV4-3 and TRBJ2-7; D is undetermined. CDR3 length equals 17 residues. V lost 0 bases and J lost 0, with 15 bases in between. The germline V gene encodes CDR1 LGHNA and CDR2 YSLEER. The CDR3 DNA follows: TGCGCCAGCAGCCAAGATCTTGCGGTTCTCAGCTCCTACGAGCAGTACTTC. Its translation: CASSQDLAVLSSYEQYF.

This chain links TRBV5-1 with TRBJ1-3, with 8 bases fitting TRBD1. Germline V gene data show CDR1 as SGHRS and CDR2 as YFSETQ. This CDR3 region has 15 residues. Trimming removed 1 base from V and 1 base from J; junction bases left unmatched: 1. CDR3 in amino acids: CASSLTGGSGNTIYF. CDR3 bases: TGCGCCAGCAGCTTGACAGGGGGATCTGGAAACACCATATATTTT.

The V gene is TRBV6-5, the J gene TRBJ1-5, with TRBD1 identical over 8 bases. Germline trimming cut 4 bases from V and 7 bases from J; bases unmatched to any gene: 12. Germline CDR1 reads MNHEY; CDR2 reads SVGAGI. The CDR3 totals 16 residues. CDR3 loop: CASSWGPPAGGQPQHF. The DNA of the CDR3 is TGTGCCAGCAGTTGGGGGCCCCCAGCAGGGGGCCAGCCCCAGCATTTT.

The chain links TRBV29-1 to TRBJ2-7, with D possibly matching TRBD2 (6 bases). Deletions cut 4 bases from V and 6 bases from J, with 22 bases between. Germline CDR1 reads SQVTM; CDR2 reads ANQGSEA. The CDR3 runs to 15 residues. The DNA for the CDR3 is TGCAGCGTTGGACCTGGGGAGGCAGGGAGCAGCGAGCAGTACTTC. It codes for CSVGPGEAGSSEQYF.

The chain combines TRBV4-3 with TRBJ1-2, with TRBD1 matching over 8 bases. J gave up 5 bases and V 3 bases, and 5 bases lay outside the gene matches. CDR1 is LGHNA, CDR2 YSLEER, per germline. The CDR3 covers 14 residues. The CDR3 loop reads CASSQQQGDYGYTF. In DNA, the CDR3 is TGCGCCAGCAGCCAGCAACAGGGGGATTATGGCTACACCTTC.

As regards this clone: Different DNA sequences within this sample yield the same CDR3. The chain joins TRBV9 to TRBJ2-7, with TRBD1 matching over 8 bases. This CDR3 region has 14 residues. Trimming removed 4 bases from V and 0 bases from J; junction bases left unmatched: 3. Germline V lookup: CDR1 SGDLS, CDR2 YYNGEE. Written as DNA, the CDR3 is TGTGCCAGCAGCCTCGACAGGGGCTCCTACGAGCAGTACTTC. It is translated as CASSLDRGSYEQYF.

The chain couples TRBV18 to TRBJ2-7, with 7 bases lining up with TRBD1. V shed 3 bases, J shed 3 bases, and the junction held 11 bases outside the gene matches. Looked up from germline, CDR1 is KGHSH and CDR2 is LQKENI. The CDR3 length is 16 residues. This chain's CDR3 is CASSPRAGTDFYEQYF. CDR3 DNA: TGTGCCAGCTCACCCCGAGCCGGGACAGATTTCTACGAGCAGTACTTC. The variable domain in full, with the rest retrieved from reference TRBV18 and TRBJ2-7, is NAGVMQNPRHLVRRRGQEARLRCSPMKGHSHVYWYRQLPEEGLKFMVYLQKENIIDESGMPKERFSAEFPKEGPSILRIQQVVRGDSAAYFCASSPRAGTDFYEQYFGPGTRLTVT.

Comment on this clone: An end of the junction does not agree with germline; a read error may underlie this. V usage is TRBV30 and J usage is TRBJ1-2; TRBD1 aligns across 9 bases. Germline-derived CDR1 and CDR2 are GTSNPN and SVGIG (reference sequence). The CDR3 has 15 amino acids. Here the CDR3 reads CAGSGRPGQGEGYTF. The CDR3 bases are TGTGCCGGGAGTGGACGACCGGGACAGGGAGAAGGCTACACCTTC.

This sequence joins TRBV19 and TRBJ2-2, with D unresolved. Trimming removed 3 bases from V and 2 bases from J, with 7 bases in between. Germline V gene sequence: CDR1 LNHDA, CDR2 SQIVND (reference sequence). CDR3 size: 14 residues. CDR3 protein: CASSMARNTGELFF. The CDR3 region has the DNA TGTGCCAGTAGTATGGCCAGAAACACCGGGGAGCTGTTTTTT.

This chain uses TRBV29-1 with TRBJ2-1; a weak D match, TRBD1 (5 bases). This CDR3 comprises 12 residues. V shed 8 bases and J shed 8 bases, with 16 bases lying between them. Per the germline V gene, CDR1 is SQVTM and CDR2 is ANQGSEA. The CDR3 DNA reads as TGCAGCACAGGACGCGGCCTCCATGAGCAGTTCTTC. It specifies CSTGRGLHEQFF.

The chain couples TRBV19 to TRBJ2-7, with D maybe TRBD1 (5 bases). CDR3 length: 14 residues. Germline V gives CDR1 LNHDA, CDR2 SQIVND (reference sequence). The V gene lost 5 bases and the J gene lost 0 bases, with 11 bases spanning the gap. CDR3 loop: CASSHQGLSYEQYF. As DNA, the CDR3 is TGTGCCAGTAGTCACCAGGGCCTCTCCTACGAGCAGTACTTC.

The chain carries TRBV7-9 and TRBJ2-5, with a weak D call TRBD1 (7 bases). This CDR3 contains 14 residues. CDR1 is SEHNR, CDR2 FQNEAQ, per germline (reference sequence). Between the trimmed V and J ends, which lost 4 bases and 2 bases, there was a span of 11 bases. CDR3 region: CASSSGGTQETQYF. CDR3 nucleotides: TGTGCCAGCAGCTCAGGGGGGACTCAAGAGACCCAGTACTTC.

The chain recombines TRBV6-1 with TRBJ2-1, with D maybe TRBD1 (6 bases). The CDR3 has 11 residues. V lost 9 bases and J 7 bases, leaving 10 bases between the germline ends. The germline V gene encodes CDR1 MNHNS and CDR2 SASEGT. The chain's CDR3 is CASSGANEQFF. In nucleotides, the CDR3 is TGTGCCAGTTCAGGGGCAAATGAGCAGTTCTTC.

This rearrangement joins TRBV4-2 to TRBJ1-2; perhaps TRBD1 as D (6 bases). CDR3 length: 15 residues. V lost 1 base and J lost 5, with 14 bases in between. The germline gives CDR1 LGHNA, CDR2 YNFKEQ. The CDR3 loop is CASSQVDRWGYGYTF. The CDR3 DNA follows: TGTGCCAGCAGCCAAGTGGACAGATGGGGATATGGCTACACCTTC.

The chain has TRBV18 and TRBJ1-2; no firm D call. V was clipped by 2 bases and J by 3 bases, with 7 bases between them. The V gene's germline CDR1 is KGHSH and CDR2 LQKENI. The CDR3 sequence is 13 residues long. In DNA form, the CDR3 reads TGTGCCAGCTCACCAGACGGAGACTATGGCTACACCTTC. It translates to CASSPDGDYGYTF.

The V call is TRBV6-5, the J call TRBJ1-4, with 7 bases lining up with TRBD1. This CDR3 is built from 13 residues. Germline-derived CDR1 and CDR2 are MNHEY and SVGAGI. With V trimmed by 2 bases and J by 8 bases, 2 bases remained unmatched. As DNA, the CDR3 is TGTGCCAGCAGTTACGACAGGGAGGAAAAACTGTTTTTT. This encodes CASSYDREEKLFF.